Each of the 14 T cell receptor beta chains below was sequenced from the same sample in a study of T cells in Graves' hyperthyroidism and ophthalmopathy. What was amplified from RNA transcripts were TCR beta CDR3 regions. Initially, a first-round RT-PCR of the TCR CDR3 employed the HTBI primer set. TCRdb itself ran the multiplex PCR reads through MiXCR, one entry per CDR3 protein. The table shows approximately 300,000 distinct CDR3 sequences, with roughly 17% occurring only once. Sequenced sample: blood. These receptors were taken from a man younger than 45 with Graves' hyperthyroidism.

This clonotype was observed many times. The chain carries TRBV10-3 and TRBJ2-1, with D unclear. Germline-derived CDR1 and CDR2 are ENHRY and SYGVKD. Between the trimmed V and J ends, which lost 9 bases and 0 bases, there was a span of 18 bases. The CDR3 extends over 16 amino acids. The CDR3 loop is CAISREPRRSYNEQFF. In nucleotides, the CDR3 is TGTGCCATTAGTCGTGAGCCCCGTCGCTCCTACAATGAGCAGTTCTTC.

This rearrangement joins TRBV19 to TRBJ2-1; D may be TRBD2 (6 bases). The germline V gene encodes CDR1 LNHDA and CDR2 SQIVND (reference sequence). This CDR3 is built from 12 residues. Trimming removed 8 bases from V and 4 bases from J, with 9 bases in between. CDR3 in amino acids: CASGTHYNEQFF. The CDR3 DNA sequence: TGTGCCAGTGGGACTCATTACAATGAGCAGTTCTTC.

The genes are TRBV9 and TRBJ2-1; possibly TRBD2 for D (6 bases). Per the germline V gene, CDR1 is SGDLS and CDR2 is YYNGEE. V lost 2 bases, J lost 2 bases, and 11 bases lay in between. The CDR3 has 15 residues. The CDR3 spells CASSVGGTTYNEQFF. The CDR3 nucleotides read TGTGCCAGCAGCGTGGGCGGGACGACCTACAATGAGCAGTTCTTC. Using reference TRBV9 and TRBJ2-1 for the parts outside the CDR3, the full variable domain is DSGVTQTPKHLITATGQRVTLRCSPRSGDLSVYWYQQSLDQGLQFLIQYYNGEERAKGNILERFSAQQFPDLHSELNLSSLELGDSALYFCASSVGGTTYNEQFFGPGTRLTVL.

This clonotype has ten or more counts. The chain is built from TRBV5-1 and TRBJ2-3, with TRBD2 matching 13 bases. Germline V gives CDR1 SGHRS, CDR2 YFSETQ. CDR3 length: 18 amino acids. Unmatched junction bases numbered 12, after V lost 4 bases and J lost 4 bases. CDR3 DNA: TGCGCCAGCAGCGGGGGACTAGCGGGAACTATGACGGCAGATACGCAGTATTTT. It codes for CASSGGLAGTMTADTQYF.

This clonotype came up many times. The V and J genes are TRBV20-1 and TRBJ2-3, with 10 bases aligning to TRBD1. The CDR3 spans 14 residues. CDR1 and CDR2 from the germline V gene are DFQATT and SNEGSKA (reference sequence). V lost 3 bases and J lost 3; bases outside the gene matches: 3. CDR3 coding DNA: TGCAGTGCTAGTGACAGGGGGCGTACAGATACGCAGTATTTT. Protein: CSASDRGRTDTQYF.

The rearrangement joins TRBV5-1 to TRBJ2-3, with D tentatively TRBD1 (5 bases). V was clipped by 2 bases and J by 0 bases, with 10 bases between them. The CDR3 is 15 residues long. Germline CDR1 reads SGHRS; CDR2 reads YFSETQ. CDR3 nucleotide sequence: TGCGCCAGCAGCTTAGGACACCCCAGCACAGATACGCAGTATTTT. It yields the protein CASSLGHPSTDTQYF.

This clonotype has at least ten counts. CDR3 loop: CASTPTKGSRQPQHF. In DNA form, the CDR3 reads TGTGCCAGCACTCCAACCAAGGGGTCCAGACAGCCCCAGCATTTT. The gene calls are TRBV28 and TRBJ1-5; TRBD1 is a possible D gene (5 bases). Trimming cost V 7 bases and J 7 bases, with 20 bases left between them. This CDR3 contains 15 residues. The germline CDR1 and CDR2 sequences are MDHEN and SYDVKM.

This clonotype was detected many times. The J gene is TRBJ1-6, the V gene TRBV5-1; a weak D match, TRBD1 (5 bases). This CDR3 is 13 amino acids long. The V end lost 4 bases, the J end lost 8 bases, and 10 bases lay between the germline ends. The germline V gene encodes CDR1 SGHRS and CDR2 YFSETQ. Written as DNA, the CDR3 is TGCGCCAGCAGCCCGGAGGGACATTCACCCCTCCACTTT. Protein: CASSPEGHSPLHF.

There are many counts of this clonotype. The V gene is TRBV28, the J gene TRBJ1-2; D gene unclear. This CDR3 region has 13 residues. Germline V gives CDR1 MDHEN, CDR2 SYDVKM. V lost 2 bases and J 3 bases, leaving 7 bases between the germline ends. CDR3 in amino acids: CASSLSRHYGYTF. CDR3 bases: TGTGCCAGCAGTTTAAGTCGACACTATGGCTACACCTTC.

The table lists this clonotype with a few counts. The chain employs TRBV29-1 and TRBJ2-3, with 12 bases aligning to TRBD1. The length of the CDR3 is 16 residues. CDR1 is SQVTM and CDR2 is ANQGSEA in the germline V gene. The trim removed 0 bases at V and 5 bases at J, leaving 6 bases unmatched. The CDR3 here is CSVEDRDRGQGDTQYF. The CDR3 DNA sequence: TGCAGCGTTGAAGATCGGGACAGGGGGCAAGGAGATACGCAGTATTTT.

This clonotype was counted many times. CDR3 bases: TGTGCCAGCAGTTTAGTAATTGGGGGCGAGCAGTACTTC. Translating gives CASSLVIGGEQYF. The rearrangement joins TRBV12-3 or TRBV12-4 to TRBJ2-7; possibly TRBD1 or TRBD2 for D (5 bases each). CDR3 size: 13 residues. V lost 1 base to trimming and J lost 6 bases, with 10 bases between them.

This clonotype occurred a few times. The rearrangement joins TRBV19 to TRBJ1-1, with TRBD1 as a possible D gene (6 bases). V gave up 3 bases and J gave up 6 bases, with 11 bases separating them. Germline loops: CDR1 LNHDA, CDR2 SQIVND (reference sequence). The CDR3 sequence is 13 residues long. As DNA, the CDR3 is TGTGCCAGTAGTATCCAGGGGAGGTCTGAAGCTTTCTTT. This gives the protein CASSIQGRSEAFF.

This sequence joins TRBV5-1 and TRBJ1-3; D unresolved. CDR1 SGHRS and CDR2 YFSETQ come from the germline V gene. Trimming stripped 0 bases from V and 3 bases from J, with 10 bases between. The CDR3 runs 15 residues. This CDR3 reads CASSLGPVGGNTIYF. The DNA for the CDR3 is TGCGCCAGCAGCTTGGGCCCTGTAGGTGGAAACACCATATATTTT.

This clonotype was seen ten or more times. The chain combines TRBV5-6 with TRBJ2-3, with 7 bases lining up with TRBD2. The CDR3 is made up of 16 amino acids. J gave up 2 bases and V 5 bases, and 11 bases lay outside the gene matches. The germline V gene has CDR1 SGHDT and CDR2 YYEEEE. Here the CDR3 DNA reads TGTGCCAGCAGTTTCGGTAGCGGGCCCGCCACAGATACGCAGTATTTT. This gives the protein CASSFGSGPATDTQYF.